The rows below give T cell receptor beta chains drawn from one sample of a study of vaccination and CD4 T cells after COVID-19. No antigen is known for these receptors. TCRdb called the PCR reads again in MiXCR, with one record for every CDR3 protein. The sample has about 9,100 distinct CDR3 sequences; about three fifths are singletons. The source was cultured CD4+ T cells from blood, collected after SARS-CoV-2 vaccination. Receptors were obtained from a human donor with COVID-19. Each CDR3 is given with its conserved first and last residue. Fields, in order: D gene, clone size, J gene, V gene, CDR3 DNA, CDR3 protein. A D gene is named only where the DNA matches it firmly. Clone size is given for some rows only: seen once, a few or many times, or a class if the clone is expanded.

D gene: .; clone size: few; J gene: TRBJ1-6; V gene: TRBV6-1; CDR3 DNA: TGTGCCAGCAGTGAAAGCCATCATTCTTCACCCCTCCACTTT; CDR3 protein: CASSESHHSSPLHF
D gene: .; clone size: .; J gene: TRBJ2-4; V gene: TRBV27; CDR3 DNA: TGTGCCAGCAGTAAGACTGGCTTCAAAAACATTCAGTACTTC; CDR3 protein: CASSKTGFKNIQYF
D gene: .; clone size: medium-sized; J gene: TRBJ1-6; V gene: TRBV11-2; CDR3 DNA: TGTGCCAGCAGCTCGACCGGGACACCCTATAATTCACCCCTCCACTTT; CDR3 protein: CASSSTGTPYNSPLHF
D gene: TRBD2; clone size: .; J gene: TRBJ2-5; V gene: TRBV7-7; CDR3 DNA: TGTGCTAGCGGATCTAGCGGGGGGGGACGGGAGACCCAGTACTTC; CDR3 protein: CASGSSGGGRETQYF
D gene: TRBD2; clone size: .; J gene: TRBJ2-7; V gene: TRBV19; CDR3 DNA: TGTGCCAGTAGTCTGGGACTAGCGGGGCTTGCTACCGAGCAGTACTTC; CDR3 protein: CASSLGLAGLATEQYF
D gene: .; clone size: once; J gene: TRBJ2-3; V gene: TRBV5-1; CDR3 DNA: TGCGCCAGCACCGACGTAGGGGGAGATACGCAGTATTTT; CDR3 protein: CASTDVGGDTQYF
D gene: .; clone size: .; J gene: TRBJ1-1; V gene: TRBV6-2/TRBV6-3; CDR3 DNA: TGTGCCAGCAGGGCCAAGTCTCCGAACACTGAAGCTTTCTTT; CDR3 protein: CASRAKSPNTEAFF
D gene: .; clone size: .; J gene: TRBJ2-7; V gene: TRBV20-1; CDR3 DNA: TGCAGTGCCGCGCACACGGGCATCCACGAGCAGTACTTC; CDR3 protein: CSAAHTGIHEQYF
D gene: .; clone size: .; J gene: TRBJ1-6; V gene: TRBV7-2; CDR3 DNA: TGTGCCAGCAGCACGGGGACTCTGAGGGGAAATTCACCCCTCCACTTT; CDR3 protein: CASSTGTLRGNSPLHF
D gene: TRBD1; clone size: .; J gene: TRBJ1-1; V gene: TRBV29-1; CDR3 DNA: TGCAGCGGGGACAGAGCGAACACTGAAGCTTTCTTT; CDR3 protein: CSGDRANTEAFF
D gene: TRBD1; clone size: .; J gene: TRBJ2-7; V gene: TRBV15; CDR3 DNA: TGTGCCACCAGCACAGGGGGCTACGAGCAGTACTTC; CDR3 protein: CATSTGGYEQYF
D gene: .; clone size: few; J gene: TRBJ1-5; V gene: TRBV6-1; CDR3 DNA: TGTGCCAGCAGTGACAGAGGCAATCAGCCCCAGCATTTT; CDR3 protein: CASSDRGNQPQHF
D gene: .; clone size: .; J gene: TRBJ2-7; V gene: TRBV6-1; CDR3 DNA: TGTGCCAGCAGATTGCTACAGGGTCGGGAGCAGTACTTC; CDR3 protein: CASRLLQGREQYF
D gene: .; clone size: .; J gene: TRBJ2-5; V gene: TRBV7-2; CDR3 DNA: TGTGCCAGCAGCTTAAAGGGGGGACAAGAGACCCAGTACTTC; CDR3 protein: CASSLKGGQETQYF
D gene: TRBD1; clone size: .; J gene: TRBJ1-5; V gene: TRBV12-3/TRBV12-4; CDR3 DNA: TGTGCCAGCAGATTGACAGGGTTACTCAATCAGCCCCAGCATTTT; CDR3 protein: CASRLTGLLNQPQHF
D gene: .; clone size: .; J gene: TRBJ1-1; V gene: TRBV25-1; CDR3 DNA: TGTGCCAGCAGTGAATGGGCTATGGGTGAAGCTTTCTTT; CDR3 protein: CASSEWAMGEAFF
D gene: TRBD2; clone size: once; J gene: TRBJ2-1; V gene: TRBV19; CDR3 DNA: TGTGCCTGCTCCGGGACTAGCGGGCCCGTTACCTACAATGAGCAGTTCTTC; CDR3 protein: CACSGTSGPVTYNEQFF
D gene: .; clone size: once; J gene: TRBJ1-1; V gene: TRBV6-5; CDR3 DNA: TGTGCCAGCAGTTCAAGACGAGTTGTGAACACTGAAGCTTTCTTT; CDR3 protein: CASSSRRVVNTEAFF
D gene: .; clone size: .; J gene: TRBJ1-5; V gene: TRBV19; CDR3 DNA: TGTGCCAGTAGTATAAGGGGAAAGGGAGGCAATCAGCCCCAGCATTTT; CDR3 protein: CASSIRGKGGNQPQHF
D gene: TRBD1; clone size: few; J gene: TRBJ1-1; V gene: TRBV7-9; CDR3 DNA: TGTGCCAGCAGCGCGACAGGGGGCTGGACTGAAGCTTTCTTT; CDR3 protein: CASSATGGWTEAFF
D gene: TRBD1; clone size: .; J gene: TRBJ1-5; V gene: TRBV19; CDR3 DNA: TGTGCCAGTACTCCTCGACAGGGAGGAAATCAGCCCCAGCATTTT; CDR3 protein: CASTPRQGGNQPQHF
D gene: TRBD1; clone size: .; J gene: TRBJ1-2; V gene: TRBV5-1; CDR3 DNA: TGCGCCAGCAGCTTGGAGACAGGGGGCGCGGGCTACACCTTC; CDR3 protein: CASSLETGGAGYTF
D gene: .; clone size: few; J gene: TRBJ2-2; V gene: TRBV7-9; CDR3 DNA: TGTGCCAGCAGCTTTCCAACTGGTCGAGGCACCGGGGAGCTGTTTTTT; CDR3 protein: CASSFPTGRGTGELFF
D gene: TRBD1; clone size: .; J gene: TRBJ1-5; V gene: TRBV7-2; CDR3 DNA: TGTGCCAGCAGCTTAGCGGAGACAGGGCCCAATCAGCCCCAGCATTTT; CDR3 protein: CASSLAETGPNQPQHF
D gene: TRBD1; clone size: .; J gene: TRBJ1-2; V gene: TRBV15; CDR3 DNA: TGTGCCACCAGCAGAAGGGACAGGACCTGGACGGGCTATGGCTACACCTTC; CDR3 protein: CATSRRDRTWTGYGYTF
D gene: TRBD2; clone size: few; J gene: TRBJ2-1; V gene: TRBV20-1; CDR3 DNA: TGCAGTGCAGATAGCGGGGGAGGCAATGAGCAGTTCTTC; CDR3 protein: CSADSGGGNEQFF